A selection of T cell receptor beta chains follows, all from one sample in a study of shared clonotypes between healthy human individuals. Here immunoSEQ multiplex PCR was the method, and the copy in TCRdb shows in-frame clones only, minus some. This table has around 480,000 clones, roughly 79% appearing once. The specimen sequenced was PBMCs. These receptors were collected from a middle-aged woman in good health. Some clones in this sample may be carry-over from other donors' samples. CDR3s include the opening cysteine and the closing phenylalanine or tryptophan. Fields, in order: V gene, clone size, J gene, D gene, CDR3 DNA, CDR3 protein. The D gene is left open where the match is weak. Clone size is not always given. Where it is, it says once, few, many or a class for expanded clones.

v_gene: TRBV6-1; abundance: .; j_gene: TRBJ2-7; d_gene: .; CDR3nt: TGTGCCGTCTGGGACAACTCCTACGAGCAGTACTTC; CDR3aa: CAVWDNSYEQYF
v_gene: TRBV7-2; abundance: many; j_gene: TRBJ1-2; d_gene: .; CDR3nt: TGTGCCAGCAGCCCGGTACCTCCAGGGAGGGGCTACACCTTC; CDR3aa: CASSPVPPGRGYTF
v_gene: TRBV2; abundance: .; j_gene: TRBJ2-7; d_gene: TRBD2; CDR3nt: TGTGCCAGCAGTGTCGGCGGGAGTGGATACGAGCAGTACTTC; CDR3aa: CASSVGGSGYEQYF
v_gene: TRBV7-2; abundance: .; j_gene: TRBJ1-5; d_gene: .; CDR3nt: TGTGCCAGCAGCTTATATGACAGTTACAATCAGCCCCAGCATTTT; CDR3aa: CASSLYDSYNQPQHF
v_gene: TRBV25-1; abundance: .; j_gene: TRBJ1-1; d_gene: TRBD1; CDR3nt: TGTGCCAGCAGTGCTGACAGGGCCCTATACCCTGAAGCTTTCTTT; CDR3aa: CASSADRALYPEAFF
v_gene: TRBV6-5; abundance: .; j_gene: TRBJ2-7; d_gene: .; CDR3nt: TGTGCCAGCAGTTTAGGCGGCTCCTACGAGCAGTACTTC; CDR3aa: CASSLGGSYEQYF
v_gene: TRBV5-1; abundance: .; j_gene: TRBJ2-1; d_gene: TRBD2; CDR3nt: TGCGCCAGCAGCTCTGAACTAGCGGGAGGGCCCTATGAGCAGTTCTTC; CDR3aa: CASSSELAGGPYEQFF
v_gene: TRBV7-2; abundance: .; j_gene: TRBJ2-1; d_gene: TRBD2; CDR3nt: TGTGCCAGCAGCACCGGGACTAGCGGGAGTTCATCTTGGGACAATGAGCAGTTCTTC; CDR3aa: CASSTGTSGSSSWDNEQFF
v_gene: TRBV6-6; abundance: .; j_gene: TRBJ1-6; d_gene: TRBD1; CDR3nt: TGTGCCAGCAGTTACTCATGGGACAGAAATTCACCCCTCCACTTT; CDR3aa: CASSYSWDRNSPLHF
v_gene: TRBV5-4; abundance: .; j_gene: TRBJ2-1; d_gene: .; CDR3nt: TGTGCCAGCAGCCCCCCCGGGGCGGCGGGCTTAAATGAGCAGTTCTTC; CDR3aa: CASSPPGAAGLNEQFF
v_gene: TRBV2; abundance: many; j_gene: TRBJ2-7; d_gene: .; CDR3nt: TGTGCCAGCAGTGACGTGTTCTCCTACGAGCAGTACTTC; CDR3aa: CASSDVFSYEQYF
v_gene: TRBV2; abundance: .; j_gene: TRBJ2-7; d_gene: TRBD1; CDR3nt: TGTGCCAGCAGTACGGGCAGGGGGCGCTCCTACGAGCAGTACTTC; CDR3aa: CASSTGRGRSYEQYF
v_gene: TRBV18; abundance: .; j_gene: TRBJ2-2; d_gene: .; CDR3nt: TGTGCCAGCTCCGGGGGCCCTGGAGGCACCGGGGAGCTGTTTTTT; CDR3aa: CASSGGPGGTGELFF
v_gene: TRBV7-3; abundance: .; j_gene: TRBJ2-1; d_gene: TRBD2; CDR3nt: TGTGCCAGCAGCTTAATTGGACTAGCGGCTTACAATGAGCAGTTCTTC; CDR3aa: CASSLIGLAAYNEQFF
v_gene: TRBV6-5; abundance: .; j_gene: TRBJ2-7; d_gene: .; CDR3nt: TGTGCCAGCAGTTACTCGCAGATTCACTACGAGCAGTACTTC; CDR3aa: CASSYSQIHYEQYF
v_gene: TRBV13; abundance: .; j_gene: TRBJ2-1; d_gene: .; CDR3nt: TGTGCCAGCAGCCCCCCCGGTCGCTCCTACAATGAGCAGTTCTTC; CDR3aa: CASSPPGRSYNEQFF
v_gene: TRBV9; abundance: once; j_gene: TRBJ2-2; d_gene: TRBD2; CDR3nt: TGTGCCAGCAGCGGGAGGACTAGCGGGAGTTTGAACACCGGGGAGCTGTTTTTT; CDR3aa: CASSGRTSGSLNTGELFF
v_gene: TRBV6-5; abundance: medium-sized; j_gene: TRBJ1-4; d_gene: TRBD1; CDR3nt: TGTGCCAGCAGACAGGGGAATCGGGAAAAACTGTTTTTT; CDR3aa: CASRQGNREKLFF
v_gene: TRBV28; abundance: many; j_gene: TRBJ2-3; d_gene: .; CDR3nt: TGTGCCAGCAAGAGAATGGCAGGTGATTACACAGATACGCAGTATTTT; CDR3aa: CASKRMAGDYTDTQYF
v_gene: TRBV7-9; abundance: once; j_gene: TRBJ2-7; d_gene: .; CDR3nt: TGTGCCAGCGTGGACAGAGCCTACGAGCAGTACTTC; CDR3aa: CASVDRAYEQYF
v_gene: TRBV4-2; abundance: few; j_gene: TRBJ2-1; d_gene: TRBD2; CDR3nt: TGTGCCAGCAGCCAGACCGGGACTAGCGTTCTCGGTGAGCAGTTCTTC; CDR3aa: CASSQTGTSVLGEQFF
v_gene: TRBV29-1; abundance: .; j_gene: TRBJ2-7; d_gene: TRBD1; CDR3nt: TGCAGCGTTGCCTGGACAGGGAACTACGAGCAGTACTTC; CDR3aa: CSVAWTGNYEQYF
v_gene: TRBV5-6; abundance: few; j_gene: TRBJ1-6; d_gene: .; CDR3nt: TGTGCCAGCAGCCCGACTGGGGAGAATTCACCCCTCCACTTT; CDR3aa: CASSPTGENSPLHF
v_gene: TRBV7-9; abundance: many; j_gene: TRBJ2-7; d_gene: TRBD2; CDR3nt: TGTGCCAGCAGCTTAGCGGGAGGGCCCACTAGATACGAGCAGTACTTC; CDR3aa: CASSLAGGPTRYEQYF
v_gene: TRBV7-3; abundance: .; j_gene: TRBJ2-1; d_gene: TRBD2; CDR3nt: TGTGCCAGCAGCTCACCGGGACTAGCGGGAGACCATGAGCAGTTCTTC; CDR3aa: CASSSPGLAGDHEQFF
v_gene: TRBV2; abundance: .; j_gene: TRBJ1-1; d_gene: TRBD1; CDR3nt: TGTGCCAGCACTATGGGACAGGGGGCTTTCTTT; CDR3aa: CASTMGQGAFF
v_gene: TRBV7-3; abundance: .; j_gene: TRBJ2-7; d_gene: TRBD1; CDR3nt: TGTGCCAGCAGCTTAACAAGGGGGCCGAGCTACGAGCAGTACTTC; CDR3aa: CASSLTRGPSYEQYF
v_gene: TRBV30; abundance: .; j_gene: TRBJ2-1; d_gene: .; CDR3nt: TGTGCCTGGAGTTGGTATAGCTCCTACAATGAGCAGTTCTTC; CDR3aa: CAWSWYSSYNEQFF
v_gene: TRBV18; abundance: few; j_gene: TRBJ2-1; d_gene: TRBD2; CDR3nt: TGTGCCAGCTCACCGCTCGGGAGGTACAATGAGCAGTTCTTC; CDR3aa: CASSPLGRYNEQFF
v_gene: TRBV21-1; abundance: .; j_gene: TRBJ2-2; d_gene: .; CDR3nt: TGTGCCAGCAGCAAAGGGGAAATTATGGACGAGGACACTAGGAACACCGGGGAGCTGTTTTTT; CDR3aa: CASSKGEIMDEDTRNTGELFF
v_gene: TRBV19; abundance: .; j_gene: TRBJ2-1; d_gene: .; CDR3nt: TGTGCCAGTAGTATCATGGACCAACGAAGGCAGTTCTTC; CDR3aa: CASSIMDQRRQFF
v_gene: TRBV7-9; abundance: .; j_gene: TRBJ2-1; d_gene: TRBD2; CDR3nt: TGTGCCAGCAGCTTTAGGACTAGCGGCCACAATGAGCAGTTCTTC; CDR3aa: CASSFRTSGHNEQFF
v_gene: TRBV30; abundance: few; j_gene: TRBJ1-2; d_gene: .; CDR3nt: TGTGCCTGGAGTTGGGGAAACTATGGCTACACCTTC; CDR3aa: CAWSWGNYGYTF
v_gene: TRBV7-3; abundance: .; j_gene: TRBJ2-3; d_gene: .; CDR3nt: TGTGCCAGCAGCCGGACCGGGACTCACACAGATACGCAGTATTTT; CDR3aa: CASSRTGTHTDTQYF
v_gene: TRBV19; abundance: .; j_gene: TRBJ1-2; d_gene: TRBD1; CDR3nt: TGTGCCAGTAGTAGCGCCGGGACAGGGGACTATGGCTACACCTTC; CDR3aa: CASSSAGTGDYGYTF
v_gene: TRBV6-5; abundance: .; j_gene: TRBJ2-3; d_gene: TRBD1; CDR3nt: TGTGCCAGCAGTCTTGTCGGGACAGCCGATACGCAGTATTTT; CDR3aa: CASSLVGTADTQYF
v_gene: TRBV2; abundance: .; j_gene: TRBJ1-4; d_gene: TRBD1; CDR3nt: TGTGCCAGCAGCAGGGGGATCAATGAAAAACTGTTTTTT; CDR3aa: CASSRGINEKLFF
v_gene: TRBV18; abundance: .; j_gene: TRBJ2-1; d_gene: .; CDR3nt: TGTGCCAGCTCACCTGCGGGGGCCCCGGGACATGAGCAGTTCTTC; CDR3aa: CASSPAGAPGHEQFF
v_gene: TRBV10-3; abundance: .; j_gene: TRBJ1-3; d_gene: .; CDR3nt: TGTGCCATCAGGGGGACCGGGGCTGGAAACACCATATATTTT; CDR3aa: CAIRGTGAGNTIYF
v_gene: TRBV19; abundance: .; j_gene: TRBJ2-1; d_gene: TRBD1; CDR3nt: TGTGCCAGCTCGTCCGGGACAGAGAACTACAATGAGCAGTTCTTC; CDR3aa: CASSSGTENYNEQFF
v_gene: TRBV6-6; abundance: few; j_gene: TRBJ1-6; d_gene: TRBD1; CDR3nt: TGTGCCAGCAGCAGGACAGGGGAAAATTCACCCCTCCACTTT; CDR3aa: CASSRTGENSPLHF
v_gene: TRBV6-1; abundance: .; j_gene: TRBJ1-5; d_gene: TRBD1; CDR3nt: TGTGCCAGCAGACTTGGGACAGCTGGCCAGCCCCAGCATTTT; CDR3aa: CASRLGTAGQPQHF
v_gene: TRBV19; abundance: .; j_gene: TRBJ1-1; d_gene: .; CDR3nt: TGTGCCACTAGGGCCAGGTTAGGGACGGCTTTCTTT; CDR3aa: CATRARLGTAFF
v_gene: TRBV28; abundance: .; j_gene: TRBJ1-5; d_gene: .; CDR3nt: TGTGCCAGCAGTTACGGGCTACAGCCCCAGCATTTT; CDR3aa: CASSYGLQPQHF
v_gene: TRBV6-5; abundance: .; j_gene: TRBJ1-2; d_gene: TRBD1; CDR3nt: TGTGCCAGCACCCTACGCGGAGGGGGCATCTATGGCTACACCTTC; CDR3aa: CASTLRGGGIYGYTF
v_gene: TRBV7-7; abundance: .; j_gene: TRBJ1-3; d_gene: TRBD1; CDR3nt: TGTGCCAGCAGCGCTACAGGGGGAACCATATATTTT; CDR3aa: CASSATGGTIYF
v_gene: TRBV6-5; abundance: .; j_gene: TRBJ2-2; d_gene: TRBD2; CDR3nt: TGTGCCAGCAGTCGGACTAGCGGGAGTTACGGGGAGCTGTTTTTT; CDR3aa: CASSRTSGSYGELFF